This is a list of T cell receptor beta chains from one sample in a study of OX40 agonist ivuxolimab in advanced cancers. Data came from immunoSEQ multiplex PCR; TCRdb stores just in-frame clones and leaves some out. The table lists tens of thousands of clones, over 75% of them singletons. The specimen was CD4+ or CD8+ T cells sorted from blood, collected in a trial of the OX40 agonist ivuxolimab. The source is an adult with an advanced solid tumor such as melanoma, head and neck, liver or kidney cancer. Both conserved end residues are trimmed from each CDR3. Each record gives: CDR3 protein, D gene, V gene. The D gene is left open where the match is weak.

ASSLVGYTEAF - TRBV28
ASSVYAPDNEQF - TRBV9
ASSQDRTVLYGYT - TRBV4-3
ASSFGRDDGYT - TRBV5-4
ASTPPHDYNEQF - TRBV27
ASSTPTGELF - TRBV5-5
ASSHPMGTGGSGTEAF TRBD1 TRBV4-3
ASSVGGARATDTQY - TRBV6-4
ASSYSDSRTDTRY - TRBV6-5
ASSLYGYYEQY - TRBV11-2
ASSSGQVQETQY TRBD1 TRBV9
ASSQDLRVEEQY - TRBV4-3
ASSPGLADSANTGELF TRBD2 TRBV7-8
ATRTGGGDEQF TRBD1 TRBV6-5
ASSYKGRSYEQY - TRBV6-5
ASRPEGGTSGNEQF TRBD2 TRBV2
ASSPRGAGANVLT - TRBV21-1
ASSLVGGLRDTQY - TRBV11-3
ASSPLGTGSYEQY TRBD1 TRBV5-5
ASSQDMWVGQPQH - TRBV4-1
ASSQDYRGGYGYT - TRBV14
ASSLGGVGNTIY - TRBV11-2
ASSVDGGPYNEQF - TRBV9
ASSQDVEAWEQF - TRBV4-3